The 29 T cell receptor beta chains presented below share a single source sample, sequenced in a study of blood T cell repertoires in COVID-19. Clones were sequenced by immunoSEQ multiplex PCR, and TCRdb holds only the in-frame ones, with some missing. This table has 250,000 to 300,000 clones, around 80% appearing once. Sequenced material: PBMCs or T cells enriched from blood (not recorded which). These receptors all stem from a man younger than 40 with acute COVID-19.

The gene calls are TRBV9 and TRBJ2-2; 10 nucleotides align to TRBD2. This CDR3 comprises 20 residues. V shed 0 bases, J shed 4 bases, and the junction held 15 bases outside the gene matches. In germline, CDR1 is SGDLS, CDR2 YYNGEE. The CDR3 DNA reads TGTGCCAGCAGCGTAGCTTCTGTCCCCCTAGCGGGAGACGGCACCGGGGAGCTGTTTTTT. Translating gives CASSVASVPLAGDGTGELFF.

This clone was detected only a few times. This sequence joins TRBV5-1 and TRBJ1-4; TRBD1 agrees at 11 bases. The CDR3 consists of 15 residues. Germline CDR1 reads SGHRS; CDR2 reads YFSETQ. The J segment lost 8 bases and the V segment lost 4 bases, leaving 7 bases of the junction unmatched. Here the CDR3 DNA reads TGCGCCAGCAGCACCGGACAGGGGGCTTTCGAAAAACTGTTTTTT. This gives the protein CASSTGQGAFEKLFF.

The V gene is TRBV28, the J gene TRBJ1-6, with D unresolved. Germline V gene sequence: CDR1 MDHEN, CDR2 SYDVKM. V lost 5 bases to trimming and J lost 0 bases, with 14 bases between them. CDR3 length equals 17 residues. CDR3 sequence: CASSPPPGSSYNSPLHF. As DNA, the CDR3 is TGTGCCAGCAGTCCCCCCCCGGGGAGCTCCTATAATTCACCCCTCCACTTT.

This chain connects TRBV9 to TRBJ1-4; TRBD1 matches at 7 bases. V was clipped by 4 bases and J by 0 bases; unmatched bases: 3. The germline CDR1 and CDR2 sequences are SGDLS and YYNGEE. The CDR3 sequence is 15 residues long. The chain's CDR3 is CASSPGQATNEKLFF. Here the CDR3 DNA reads TGTGCCAGCAGCCCCGGACAGGCAACTAATGAAAAACTGTTTTTT.

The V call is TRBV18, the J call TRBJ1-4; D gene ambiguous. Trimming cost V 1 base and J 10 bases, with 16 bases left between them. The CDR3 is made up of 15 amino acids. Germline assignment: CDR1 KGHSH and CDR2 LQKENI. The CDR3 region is CASSPLLTESGKLFF. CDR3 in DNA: TGTGCCAGCTCACCACTTCTGACTGAGAGTGGAAAACTGTTTTTT.

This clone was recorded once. For the CDR3, the DNA is TGTGCCAGCAGCCTCTTGACAAGGCCCCTCGGTGGCTACACCTTC. This codes for CASSLLTRPLGGYTF. The chain uses TRBV14 and TRBJ1-2; D gene uncertain. V was clipped by 4 bases and J by 7 bases, with 19 bases between them. CDR1 is SGHDN and CDR2 is FVKESK in the germline V gene. CDR3 size: 15 residues.

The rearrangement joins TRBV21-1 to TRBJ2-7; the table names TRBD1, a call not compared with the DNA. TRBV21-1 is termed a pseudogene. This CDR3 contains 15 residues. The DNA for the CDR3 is TGTGCCAGCAGCCTCCGGGACAGTTCCCCCGTCGAGCAGTACGTC. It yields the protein CASSLRDSSPVEQYV.

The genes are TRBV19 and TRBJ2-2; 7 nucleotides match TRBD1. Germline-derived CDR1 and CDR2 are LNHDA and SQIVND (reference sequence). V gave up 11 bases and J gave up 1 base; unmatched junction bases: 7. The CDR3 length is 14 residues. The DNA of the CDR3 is TGTGCCTCCCTCAGGGGGAGGAACACCGGGGAGCTGTTTTTT. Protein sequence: CASLRGRNTGELFF.

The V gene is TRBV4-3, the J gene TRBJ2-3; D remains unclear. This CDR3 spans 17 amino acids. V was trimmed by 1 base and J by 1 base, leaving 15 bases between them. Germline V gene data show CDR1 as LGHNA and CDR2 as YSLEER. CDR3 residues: CASSQGPGGPGTDTQYF. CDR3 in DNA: TGCGCCAGCAGCCAAGGTCCCGGCGGCCCCGGCACAGATACGCAGTATTTT.

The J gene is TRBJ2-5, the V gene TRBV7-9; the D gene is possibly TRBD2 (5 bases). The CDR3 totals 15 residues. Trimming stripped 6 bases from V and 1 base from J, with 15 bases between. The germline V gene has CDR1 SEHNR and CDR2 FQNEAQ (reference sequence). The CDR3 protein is CASRGSLVLQETQYF. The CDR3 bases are TGTGCCAGCAGGGGGAGCTTGGTACTCCAAGAGACCCAGTACTTC. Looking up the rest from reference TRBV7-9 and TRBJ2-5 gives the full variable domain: DTGVSQNPRHKITKRGQNVTFRCDPISEHNRLYWYRQTLGQGPEFLTYFQNEAQLEKSRLLSDRFSAERPKGSFSTLEIQRTEQGDSAMYLCASRGSLVLQETQYFGPGTRLLVL.

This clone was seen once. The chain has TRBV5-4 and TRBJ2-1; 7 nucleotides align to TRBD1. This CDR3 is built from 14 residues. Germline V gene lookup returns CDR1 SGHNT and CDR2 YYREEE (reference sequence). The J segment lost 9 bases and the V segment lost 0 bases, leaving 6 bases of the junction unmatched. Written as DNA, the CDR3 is TGTGCCAGCAGCTTGGCCTTCCGGACAGGTGAGCAGTTCTTC. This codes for CASSLAFRTGEQFF. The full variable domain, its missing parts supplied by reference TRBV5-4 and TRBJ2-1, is ETGVTQSPTHLIKTRGQQVTLRCSSQSGHNTVSWYQQALGQGPQFIFQYYREEENGRGNFPPRFSGLQFPNYSSELNVNALELDDSALYLCASSLAFRTGEQFFGPGTRLTVL.

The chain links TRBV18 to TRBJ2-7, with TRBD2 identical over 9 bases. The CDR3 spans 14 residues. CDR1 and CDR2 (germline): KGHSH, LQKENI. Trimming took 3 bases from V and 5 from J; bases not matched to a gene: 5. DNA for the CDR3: TGTGCCAGCTCACCGGGACTAGCAGGTGACGAGCAGTACGTC. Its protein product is CASSPGLAGDEQYV.

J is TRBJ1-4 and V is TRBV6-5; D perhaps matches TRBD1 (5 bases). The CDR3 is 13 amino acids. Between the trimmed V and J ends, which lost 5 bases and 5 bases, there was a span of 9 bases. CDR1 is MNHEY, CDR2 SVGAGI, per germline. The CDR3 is CASSIGQNEKLFF. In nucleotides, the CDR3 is TGTGCCAGCAGTATCGGACAAAATGAAAAACTGTTTTTT.

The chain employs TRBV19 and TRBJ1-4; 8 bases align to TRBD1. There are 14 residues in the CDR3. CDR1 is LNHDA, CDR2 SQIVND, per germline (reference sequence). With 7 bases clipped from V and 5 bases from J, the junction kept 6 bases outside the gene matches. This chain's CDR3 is CASNPTGVNEKLFF. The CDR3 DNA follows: TGTGCCAGTAACCCGACAGGGGTAAATGAAAAACTGTTTTTT.

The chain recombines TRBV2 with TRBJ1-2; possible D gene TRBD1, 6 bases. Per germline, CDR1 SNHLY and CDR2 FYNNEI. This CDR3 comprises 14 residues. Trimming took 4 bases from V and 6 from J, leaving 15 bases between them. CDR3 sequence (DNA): TGTGCCAGCAGTGTAGGACAGCCGCCGGATGGCTACACCTTC. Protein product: CASSVGQPPDGYTF. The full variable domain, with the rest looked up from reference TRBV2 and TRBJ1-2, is EPEVTQTPSHQVTQMGQEVILRCVPISNHLYFYWYRQILGQKVEFLVSFYNNEISEKSEIFDDQFSVERPDGSNFTLKIRSTKLEDSAMYFCASSVGQPPDGYTFGSGTRLTVV.

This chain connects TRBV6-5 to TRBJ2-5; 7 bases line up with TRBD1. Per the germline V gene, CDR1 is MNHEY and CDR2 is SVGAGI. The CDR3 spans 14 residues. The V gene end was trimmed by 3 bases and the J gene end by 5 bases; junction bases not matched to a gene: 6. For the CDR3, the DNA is TGTGCCAGCAGTTATGACAGGGTAGGGGAGACCCAGTACTTC. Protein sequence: CASSYDRVGETQYF.

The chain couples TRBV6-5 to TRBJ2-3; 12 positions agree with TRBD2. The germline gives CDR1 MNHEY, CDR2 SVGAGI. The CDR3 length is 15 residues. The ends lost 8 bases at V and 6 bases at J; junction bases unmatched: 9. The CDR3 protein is CASGPTSGRWDTQYF. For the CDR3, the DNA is TGTGCCAGCGGCCCAACTAGCGGGAGGTGGGATACGCAGTATTTT.

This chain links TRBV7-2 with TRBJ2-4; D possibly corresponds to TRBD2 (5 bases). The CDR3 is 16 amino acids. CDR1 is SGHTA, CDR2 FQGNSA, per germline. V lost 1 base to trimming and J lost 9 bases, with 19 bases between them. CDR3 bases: TGTGCCAGCAGCTTAGTAGGCAGGAGACTAAATAGCATTCAGTACTTC. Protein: CASSLVGRRLNSIQYF.

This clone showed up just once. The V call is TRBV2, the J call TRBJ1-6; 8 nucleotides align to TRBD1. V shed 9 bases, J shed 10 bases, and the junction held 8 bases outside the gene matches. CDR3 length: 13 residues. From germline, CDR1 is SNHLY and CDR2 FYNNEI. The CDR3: CARRTGRSSPLHF. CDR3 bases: TGTGCCAGAAGGACAGGGCGTAGCTCACCCCTCCACTTT.

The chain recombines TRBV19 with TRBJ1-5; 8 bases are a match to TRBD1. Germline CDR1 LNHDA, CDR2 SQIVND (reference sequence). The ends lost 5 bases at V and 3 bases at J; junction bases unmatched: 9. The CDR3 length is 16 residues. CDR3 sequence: CASSLWTGSPNQPQHF. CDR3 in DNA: TGTGCCAGTAGTCTCTGGACAGGGAGCCCCAATCAGCCCCAGCATTTT.

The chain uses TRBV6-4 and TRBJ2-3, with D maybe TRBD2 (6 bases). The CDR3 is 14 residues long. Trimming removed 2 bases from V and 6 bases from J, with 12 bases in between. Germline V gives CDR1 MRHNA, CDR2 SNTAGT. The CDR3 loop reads CASSDRMAGDTQYF. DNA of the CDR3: TGTGCCAGCAGTGACAGGATGGCGGGGGATACGCAGTATTTT.

The CDR3 spells CSASLARATQGYTF. The CDR3 DNA is TGCAGTGCTAGTCTGGCCAGGGCGACCCAGGGCTACACCTTC. The V gene is TRBV20-1, the J gene TRBJ1-2; tentative D call: TRBD1 (5 bases). This CDR3 is 14 amino acids long. Per the germline V gene, CDR1 is DFQATT and CDR2 is SNEGSKA (reference sequence). V lost 3 bases, J lost 8 bases, and 19 bases lay in between.

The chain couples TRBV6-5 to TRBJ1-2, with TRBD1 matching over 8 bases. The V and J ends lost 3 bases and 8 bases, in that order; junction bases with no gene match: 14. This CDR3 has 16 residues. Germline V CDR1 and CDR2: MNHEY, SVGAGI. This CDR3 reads CASSYNRRTGIEGYTF. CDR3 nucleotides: TGTGCCAGCAGTTATAATAGGAGGACAGGGATCGAAGGCTACACCTTC.

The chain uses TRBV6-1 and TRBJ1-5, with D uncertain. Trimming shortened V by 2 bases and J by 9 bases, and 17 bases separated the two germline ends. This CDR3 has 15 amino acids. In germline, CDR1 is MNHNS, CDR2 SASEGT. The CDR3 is CASSESEDTAGPQHF. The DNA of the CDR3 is TGTGCCAGCAGTGAAAGTGAGGATACCGCGGGGCCCCAGCATTTT.

DNA for the CDR3: TGTGCCAGCAGGGGACAGGGGGCTGGGGCCAACGTCCTGACTTTC. It translates to CASRGQGAGANVLTF. The V call is TRBV6-5, the J call TRBJ2-6; 11 bases map to TRBD1. The ends lost 6 bases at V and 2 bases at J; junction bases unmatched: 0. Germline V gene lookup returns CDR1 MNHEY and CDR2 SVGAGI. The CDR3 runs 15 residues.

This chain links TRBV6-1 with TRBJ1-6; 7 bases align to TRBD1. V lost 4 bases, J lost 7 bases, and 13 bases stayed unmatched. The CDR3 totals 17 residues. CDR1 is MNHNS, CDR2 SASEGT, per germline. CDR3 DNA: TGTGCCAGCAGTGCCTATATACAGGGGTTTGTGAATTCACCCCTCCACTTT. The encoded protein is CASSAYIQGFVNSPLHF.

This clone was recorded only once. The CDR3 spells CASSADSPNTEAFF. In DNA, the CDR3 is TGTGCCAGCAGCGCTGACAGTCCAAACACTGAAGCTTTCTTT. This rearrangement joins TRBV9 to TRBJ1-1; a weak D match, TRBD1 (5 bases). This CDR3 has 14 amino acids. Germline assignment: CDR1 SGDLS and CDR2 YYNGEE. V was shortened by 3 bases and J by 2 bases, with 11 bases between the two germline ends.

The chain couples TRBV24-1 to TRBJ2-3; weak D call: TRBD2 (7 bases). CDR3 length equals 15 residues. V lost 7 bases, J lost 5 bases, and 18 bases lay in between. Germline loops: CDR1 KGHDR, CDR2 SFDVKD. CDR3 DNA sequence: TGTGCCACCAGCGAGGGGGGGGTGCTTCTAGATACGCAGTATTTT. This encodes CATSEGGVLLDTQYF.

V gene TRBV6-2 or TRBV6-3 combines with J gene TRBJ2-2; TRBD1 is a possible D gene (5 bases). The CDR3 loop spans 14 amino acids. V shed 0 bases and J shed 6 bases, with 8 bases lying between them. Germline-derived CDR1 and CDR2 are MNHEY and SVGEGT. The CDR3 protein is CASSYSPGSGELFF. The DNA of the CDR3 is TGTGCCAGCAGTTACTCGCCAGGGTCCGGGGAGCTGTTTTTT.